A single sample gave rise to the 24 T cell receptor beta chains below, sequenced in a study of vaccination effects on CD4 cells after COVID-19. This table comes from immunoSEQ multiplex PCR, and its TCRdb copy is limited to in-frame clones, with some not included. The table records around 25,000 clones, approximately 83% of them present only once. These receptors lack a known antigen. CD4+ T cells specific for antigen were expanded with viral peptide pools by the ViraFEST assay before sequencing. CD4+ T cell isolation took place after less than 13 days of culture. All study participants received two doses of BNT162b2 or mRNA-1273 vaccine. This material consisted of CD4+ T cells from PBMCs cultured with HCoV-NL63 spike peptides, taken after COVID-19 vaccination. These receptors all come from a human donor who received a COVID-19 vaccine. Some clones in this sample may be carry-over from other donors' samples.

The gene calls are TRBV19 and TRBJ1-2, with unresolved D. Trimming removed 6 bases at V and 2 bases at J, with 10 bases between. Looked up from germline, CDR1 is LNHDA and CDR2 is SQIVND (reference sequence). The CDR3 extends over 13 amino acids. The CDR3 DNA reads TGTGCCAGTAGCTTCGCGGCGAACTATGGCTACACCTTC. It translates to CASSFAANYGYTF.

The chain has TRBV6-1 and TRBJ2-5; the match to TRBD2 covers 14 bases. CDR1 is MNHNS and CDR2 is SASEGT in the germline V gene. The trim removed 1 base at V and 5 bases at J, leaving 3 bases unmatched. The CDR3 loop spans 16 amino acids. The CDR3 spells CASSEVWTSGRETQYF. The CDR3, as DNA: TGTGCCAGCAGTGAAGTTTGGACTAGCGGGAGGGAGACCCAGTACTTC.

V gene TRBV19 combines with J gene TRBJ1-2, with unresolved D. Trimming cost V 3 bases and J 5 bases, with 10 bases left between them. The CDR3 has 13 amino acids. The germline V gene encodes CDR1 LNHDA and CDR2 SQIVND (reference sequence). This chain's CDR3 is CASSIGQLYGYTF. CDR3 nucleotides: TGTGCCAGTAGTATCGGGCAGTTATATGGCTACACCTTC.

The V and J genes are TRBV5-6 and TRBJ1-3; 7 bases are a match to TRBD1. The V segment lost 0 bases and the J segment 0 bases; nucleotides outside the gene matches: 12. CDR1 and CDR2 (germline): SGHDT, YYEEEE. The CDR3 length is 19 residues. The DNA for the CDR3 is TGTGCCAGCAGCTTGGAGAGGTCGACAGGGATCCCCTCTGGAAACACCATATATTTT. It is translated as CASSLERSTGIPSGNTIYF.

The CDR3: CASSYSNRVSFGYTF. CDR3 coding DNA: TGTGCCAGCAGTTACTCCAACAGGGTGAGCTTTGGCTACACCTTC. J is TRBJ1-2 and V is TRBV6-5; D might be TRBD1 (6 bases). V was trimmed by 0 bases and J by 7 bases, leaving 15 bases between them. Germline CDR1 reads MNHEY; CDR2 reads SVGAGI. This CDR3 has 15 residues.

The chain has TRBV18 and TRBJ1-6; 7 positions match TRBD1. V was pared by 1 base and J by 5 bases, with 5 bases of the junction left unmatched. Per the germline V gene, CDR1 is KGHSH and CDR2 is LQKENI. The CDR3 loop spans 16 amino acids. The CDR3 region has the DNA TGTGCCAGCTCACCACGTCAGGGGGTCGATAATTCACCCCTCCACTTT. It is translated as CASSPRQGVDNSPLHF.

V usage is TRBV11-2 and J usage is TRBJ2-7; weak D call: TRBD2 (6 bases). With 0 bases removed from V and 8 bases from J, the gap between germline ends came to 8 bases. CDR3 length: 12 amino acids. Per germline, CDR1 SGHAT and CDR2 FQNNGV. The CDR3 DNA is TGTGCCAGCAGCTTAGAGGGGGGTAAGCAGTACGTC. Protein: CASSLEGGKQYV.

In nucleotides, the CDR3 is TGTGCCAGCAGCCCGGGGACAGGGTCACCCCAGCATTTT. Encoded protein: CASSPGTGSPQHF. V is TRBV6-5 and J is TRBJ1-5; 9 positions match TRBD1. V lost 6 bases to trimming and J lost 10 bases; unmatched junction nucleotides: 7. Germline V gene lookup returns CDR1 MNHEY and CDR2 SVGAGI. The CDR3 covers 13 residues.

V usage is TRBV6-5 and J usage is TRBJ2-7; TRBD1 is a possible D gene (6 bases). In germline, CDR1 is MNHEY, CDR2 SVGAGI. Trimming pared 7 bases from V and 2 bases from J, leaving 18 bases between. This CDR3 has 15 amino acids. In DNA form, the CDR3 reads TGTGCCAGCACCCCGTTATACGGACAGACCTACGAGCAGTACGTC. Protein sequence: CASTPLYGQTYEQYV.

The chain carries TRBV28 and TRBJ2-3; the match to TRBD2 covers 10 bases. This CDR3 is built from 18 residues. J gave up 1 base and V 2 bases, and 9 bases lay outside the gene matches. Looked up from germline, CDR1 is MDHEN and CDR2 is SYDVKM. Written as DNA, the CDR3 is TGTGCCAGCAGTTTAATAGGGGCTAGCGGGGGAGGCACAGATACGCAGTATTTT. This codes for CASSLIGASGGGTDTQYF.

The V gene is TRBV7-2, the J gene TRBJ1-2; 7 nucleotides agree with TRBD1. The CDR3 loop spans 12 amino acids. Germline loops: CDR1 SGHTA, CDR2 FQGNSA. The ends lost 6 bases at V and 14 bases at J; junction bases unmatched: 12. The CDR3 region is CASSYRQGLRTF. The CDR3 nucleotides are TGTGCCAGCAGTTACCGACAGGGACTGAGGACCTTC.

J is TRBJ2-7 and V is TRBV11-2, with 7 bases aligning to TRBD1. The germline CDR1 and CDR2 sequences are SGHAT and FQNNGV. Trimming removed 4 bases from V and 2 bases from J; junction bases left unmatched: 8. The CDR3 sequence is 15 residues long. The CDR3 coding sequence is TGTGCCAGCAGCTCCTCACCTACAGGGGCCTACGAGCAGTACGTC. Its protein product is CASSSSPTGAYEQYV.

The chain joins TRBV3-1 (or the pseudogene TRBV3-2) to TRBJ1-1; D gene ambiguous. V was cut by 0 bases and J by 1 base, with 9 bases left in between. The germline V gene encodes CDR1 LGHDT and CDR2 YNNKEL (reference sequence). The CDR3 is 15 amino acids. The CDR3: CASSQDRSTNTEAFF. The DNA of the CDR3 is TGTGCCAGCAGCCAAGATCGGTCGACGAACACTGAAGCTTTCTTT.

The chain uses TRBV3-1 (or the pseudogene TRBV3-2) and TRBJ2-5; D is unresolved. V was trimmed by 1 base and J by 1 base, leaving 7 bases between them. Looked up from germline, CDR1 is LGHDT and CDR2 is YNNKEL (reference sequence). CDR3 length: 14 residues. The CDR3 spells CASSQVFGQETQYF. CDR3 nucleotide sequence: TGTGCCAGCAGCCAAGTGTTCGGCCAAGAGACCCAGTACTTC.

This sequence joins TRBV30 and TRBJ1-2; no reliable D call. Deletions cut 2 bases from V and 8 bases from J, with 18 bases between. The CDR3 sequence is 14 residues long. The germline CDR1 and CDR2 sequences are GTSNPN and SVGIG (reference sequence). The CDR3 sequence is CAWSKGPSSRGYTF. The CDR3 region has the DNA TGTGCCTGGAGTAAAGGACCCTCTTCTCGGGGCTACACCTTC.

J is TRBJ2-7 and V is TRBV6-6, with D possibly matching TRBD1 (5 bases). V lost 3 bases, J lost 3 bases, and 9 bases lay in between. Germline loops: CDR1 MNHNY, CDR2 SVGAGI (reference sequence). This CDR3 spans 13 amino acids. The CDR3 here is CASSYTQGYEQYV. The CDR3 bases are TGTGCCAGCAGTTATACCCAGGGCTACGAGCAGTACGTC.

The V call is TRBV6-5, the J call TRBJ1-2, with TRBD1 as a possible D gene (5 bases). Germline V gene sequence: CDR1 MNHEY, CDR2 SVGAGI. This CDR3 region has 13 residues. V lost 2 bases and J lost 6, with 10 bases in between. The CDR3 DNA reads TGTGCCAGCAGTTACGATCCGGGACATGGCTACACCTTC. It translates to CASSYDPGHGYTF.

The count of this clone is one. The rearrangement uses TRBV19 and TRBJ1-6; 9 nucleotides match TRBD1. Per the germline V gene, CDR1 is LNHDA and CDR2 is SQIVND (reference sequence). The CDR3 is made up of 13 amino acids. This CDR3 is CHHRGRWRSPLHF. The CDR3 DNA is TGTCACCACAGGGGGCGCTGGAGGTCACCCCTCCACTTT.

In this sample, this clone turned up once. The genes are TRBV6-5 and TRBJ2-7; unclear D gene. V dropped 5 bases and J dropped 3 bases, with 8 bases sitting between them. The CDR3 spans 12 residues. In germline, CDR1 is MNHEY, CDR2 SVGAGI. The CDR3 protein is CASSHRGYEQYV. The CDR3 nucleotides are TGTGCCAGCAGTCATCGCGGCTACGAGCAGTACGTC.

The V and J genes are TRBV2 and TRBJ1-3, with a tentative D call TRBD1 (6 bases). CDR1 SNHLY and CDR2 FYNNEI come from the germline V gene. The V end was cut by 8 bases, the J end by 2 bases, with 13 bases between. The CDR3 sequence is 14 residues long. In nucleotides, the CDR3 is TGTGCCAGCGGGGTGGGGGGGCCTGGAAACACCATATATTTT. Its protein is CASGVGGPGNTIYF.

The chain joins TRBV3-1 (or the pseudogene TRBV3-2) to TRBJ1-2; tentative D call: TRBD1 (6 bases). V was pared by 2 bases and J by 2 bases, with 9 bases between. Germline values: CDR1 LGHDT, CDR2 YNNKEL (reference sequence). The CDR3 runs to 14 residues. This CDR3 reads CASSQQGQNYGYTF. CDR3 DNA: TGTGCCAGCAGCCAACAAGGACAGAACTATGGCTACACCTTC.

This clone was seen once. The DNA of the CDR3 is TGTGCCAGCAGCCCCGGACAGAACTATCAGCCCCAGCATTTT. Amino acids: CASSPGQNYQPQHF. The genes are TRBV9 and TRBJ1-5; possibly TRBD1 for D (6 bases). This CDR3 contains 14 residues. CDR1 is SGDLS and CDR2 is YYNGEE in the germline V gene. Trimming stripped 4 bases from V and 5 bases from J, with 13 bases between.

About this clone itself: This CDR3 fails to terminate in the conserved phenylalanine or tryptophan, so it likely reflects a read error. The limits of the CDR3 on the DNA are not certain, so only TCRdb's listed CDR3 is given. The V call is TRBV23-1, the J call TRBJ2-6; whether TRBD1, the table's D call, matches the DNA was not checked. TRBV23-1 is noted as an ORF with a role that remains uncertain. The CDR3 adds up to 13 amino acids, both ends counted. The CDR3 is CASSPHDDRAKPL.

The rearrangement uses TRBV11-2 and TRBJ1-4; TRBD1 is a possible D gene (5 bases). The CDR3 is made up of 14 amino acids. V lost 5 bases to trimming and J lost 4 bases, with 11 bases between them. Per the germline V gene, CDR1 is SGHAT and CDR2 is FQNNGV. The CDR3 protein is CASSPQGVNEKLFF. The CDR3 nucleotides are TGTGCCAGCAGCCCGCAGGGAGTTAATGAAAAACTGTTTTTT.